Following are 10 T cell receptor beta chains from one sample sequenced in a study of T cell repertoires in cytomegalovirus infection. TCRdb fed the reads into MiXCR, producing one record per CDR3 protein. This repertoire shows 900,000 to 950,000 distinct CDR3 sequences, roughly 31% found once; its top ten account for around an eighth. No antigen has been assigned to these receptors. Sample: cultured CD8+ T cells from PBMCs, taken from culture after CMV antigen stimulation. The receptor source for this set is a human donor in good health (CMV status not recorded). Some clones in this sample may be carry-over from other donors' samples.

V and J are TRBV7-8 and TRBJ1-1, with 10 bases that match TRBD1. J lost 4 bases, V lost 8 bases, and 10 bases had no gene match. CDR1 is SGHVS, CDR2 FQNEAQ, per germline. The CDR3 length is 15 residues. This CDR3 reads CASWPGTGDGTEAFF. The DNA for the CDR3 is TGTGCCAGCTGGCCCGGGACAGGGGATGGCACTGAAGCTTTCTTT.

The gene calls are TRBV28 and TRBJ2-3, with 8 positions matching TRBD2. The CDR3 is 15 amino acids. The germline CDR1 and CDR2 sequences are MDHEN and SYDVKM. The V gene end was trimmed by 2 bases and the J gene end by 6 bases; junction bases not matched to a gene: 7. CDR3 in DNA: TGTGCCAGCAGTTTAAGTGGTAGCGGGGAGGATACGCAGTATTTT. Its translation is CASSLSGSGEDTQYF. Full variable domain (missing parts from reference TRBV28 and TRBJ2-3): DVKVTQSSRYLVKRTGEKVFLECVQDMDHENMFWYRQDPGLGLRLIYFSYDVKMKEKGDIPEGYSVSREKKERFSLILESASTNQTSMYLCASSLSGSGEDTQYFGPGTRLTVL.

The chain employs TRBV7-6 and TRBJ2-2; 7 bases agree with TRBD1. Germline loops: CDR1 SGHVS, CDR2 FNYEAQ. The V gene end was trimmed by 4 bases and the J gene end by 7 bases; junction bases not matched to a gene: 6. This CDR3 is built from 14 residues. CDR3 bases: TGTGCCAGCAGCTCCGACAGGGCGGTCGGGGAGCTGTTTTTT. It is translated as CASSSDRAVGELFF.

This clonotype was detected many times. The chain links TRBV9 to TRBJ1-6, with D perhaps TRBD1 (6 bases). V gave up 5 bases and J gave up 5 bases, with 14 bases separating them. The CDR3 sequence is 15 residues long. CDR1 SGDLS and CDR2 YYNGEE come from the germline V gene. Here the CDR3 DNA reads TGTGCCAGCAGTGACGGGACAAGTGATAATTCACCCCTCCACTTT. Translated, it gives CASSDGTSDNSPLHF.

Notes on this clonotype: A much larger clonotype is one base distant, so this may be a read error. V and J are TRBV7-8 and TRBJ1-6; 9 positions match TRBD1. Germline CDR1 reads SGHVS; CDR2 reads FQNEAQ. The CDR3 consists of 16 residues. The trim removed 8 bases at V and 10 bases at J, leaving 15 bases unmatched. The CDR3 is CASGKRGQGLRSPLHF. CDR3 DNA: TGTGCCAGCGGCAAGAGGGGACAGGGCCTTAGGTCACCCCTCCACTTT.

Note on this clonotype: Given a much more abundant clone one base away, this may be a read error. The CDR3 DNA sequence: TGTGCCAGCAGCCTGGGAGGGATCGACGGGGAGCTGTTTTTT. Protein: CASSLGGIDGELFF. The chain combines TRBV7-2 with TRBJ2-2, with TRBD2 identical over 7 bases. Unmatched junction bases numbered 7, after V lost 5 bases and J lost 7 bases. Germline loops: CDR1 SGHTA, CDR2 FQGNSA. This CDR3 region has 14 residues.

The CDR3 DNA reads as TGTGCCAGCAGCCCTGAGACTAGCGGGAACCTTTACAATGAGCAGTTCTTC. As protein: CASSPETSGNLYNEQFF. The chain has TRBV6-2 or TRBV6-3 and TRBJ2-1, with 11 nucleotides matching TRBD2. Trimming cost V 6 bases and J 4 bases; bases outside gene matches: 11. Germline values: CDR1 MNHEY, CDR2 SVGEGT. The CDR3 contains 17 residues.

This clonotype was seen more than once but under ten times. The V call is TRBV6-1, the J call TRBJ1-5; TRBD1 matches at 11 bases. J was trimmed by 6 bases and V by 8 bases; bases with no gene match: 9. Germline V gene sequence: CDR1 MNHNS, CDR2 SASEGT. The CDR3 has 15 amino acids. In nucleotides, the CDR3 is TGTGCCAGCTTCCCGAGGGACAGGGGGATTCAGCCCCAGCATTTT. The encoded protein is CASFPRDRGIQPQHF.

This sequence joins TRBV18 and TRBJ2-6, with a tentative D call TRBD2 (6 bases). Germline V gene lookup returns CDR1 KGHSH and CDR2 LQKENI. V dropped 11 bases and J dropped 2 bases, with 13 bases sitting between them. The CDR3 covers 14 residues. CDR3 in amino acids: CAVVEGPGANVLTF. The CDR3 DNA is TGTGCCGTGGTGGAGGGCCCTGGGGCCAACGTCCTGACTTTC.

The chain combines TRBV12-3 or TRBV12-4 with TRBJ2-5; tentative D call: TRBD2 (5 bases). This CDR3 spans 13 amino acids. V lost 10 bases and J lost 6, with 18 bases in between. CDR3 in DNA: TGTGCCATTGATACCGGGGTGCGAAAGACCCAGTACTTC. Translated: CAIDTGVRKTQYF.